The clone carrying this T cell receptor (beta chain) has a handful of counts. Its antigen is as yet unknown. Trimming cost V 4 bases and J 8 bases, with 15 bases left between them. This CDR3 has 14 residues. Germline-derived CDR1 and CDR2 are LGHNA and YSLEER. TCRdb redid the calling of the 5' RACE reads with MiXCR, one entry per CDR3 protein. The data contain hundreds of thousands of distinct CDR3 sequences, roughly 17% of them singletons. The sample originates from a study of T-cell memory formation after mild COVID-19. On the study more broadly: Each donor largely had its own TCR clusters. Study-wide points: Unconfirmed was the SARS-CoV-2 specificity of second-wave clones that peaked on day 37. Contracting CD8+ clones were enriched in EMRA, CD4+ mainly in CM and EM. Pre-infection memory showed some responding clones, and this suggested that cross-reactive memory joined.

The origin of this receptor is an adult woman who had mild COVID-19 (a few samples of this study predate the infection). Cell type and time point are not known. The sequenced sample consisted of PBMCs or a T cell subset sorted from them (not recorded which). The V call is TRBV4-3, the J call TRBJ2-1, with D possibly being TRBD1 (6 bases). The CDR3 sequence: CASSRTTGSDEQFF. CDR3 bases: TGCGCCAGCAGCCGAACCACAGGGTCCGATGAGCAGTTCTTC.